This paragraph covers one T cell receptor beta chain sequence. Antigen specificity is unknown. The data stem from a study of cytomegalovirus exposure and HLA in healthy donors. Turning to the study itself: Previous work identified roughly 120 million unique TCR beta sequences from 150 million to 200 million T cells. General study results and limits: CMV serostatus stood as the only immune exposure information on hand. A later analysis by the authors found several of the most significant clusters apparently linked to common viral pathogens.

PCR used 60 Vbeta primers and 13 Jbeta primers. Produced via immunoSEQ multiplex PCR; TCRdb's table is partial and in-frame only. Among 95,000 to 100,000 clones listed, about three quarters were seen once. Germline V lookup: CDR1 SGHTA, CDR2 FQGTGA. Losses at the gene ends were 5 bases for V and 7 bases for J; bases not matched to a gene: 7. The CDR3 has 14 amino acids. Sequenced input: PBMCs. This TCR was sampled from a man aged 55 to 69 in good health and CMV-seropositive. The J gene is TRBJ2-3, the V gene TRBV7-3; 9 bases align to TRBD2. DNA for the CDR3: TGTGCCAGCAGCCTGGGACTAGCATTTAATACGCAGTATTTT. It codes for CASSLGLAFNTQYF.